This T cell receptor (beta chain) was identified during a study of control samples from healthy donors and cancer patients. The germline CDR1 and CDR2 sequences are PRHDT and FYEKMQ (reference sequence). The CDR3 is 15 amino acids. Trimming took off 0 bases at V and 6 bases at J, with 12 bases between the two ends. In the case of this clone: This specimen includes other DNA sequences encoding the same CDR3.

Measured with immunoSEQ multiplex PCR; TCRdb has only the in-frame clones, and not every one. The sample lists approximately 210,000 clones; about 91% were seen once. The receptor was isolated from a man in his thirties or forties in good health. Sequences were obtained from blood. The V gene is TRBV13, the J gene TRBJ1-5, with a weak D call TRBD1 (5 bases). The CDR3 region has the DNA TGTGCCAGCAGCTTAGGAGGGGCGGGGGGTCAGCCCCAGCATTTT. Protein sequence: CASSLGGAGGQPQHF.